The 10 T cell receptor beta chains reported below all come from one sample, sequenced in a study of human T cells and chemical hapten exposure. This sample's time point: patch test 1, 2 weeks after DPC sensitization. As to treatment: therapeutic diphenylcyclopropenone sensitization with weekly scalp DPC. MiXCR, run by TCRdb on the RACE reads, gives a single entry per CDR3 protein. This table holds some 340,000 distinct CDR3 sequences, 6% to 8.5% found once. The source was whole blood, collected in connection with sensitization to the hapten diphenylcyclopropenone (DPC). The receptors come from a woman aged 18-30 years with alopecia areata. Some clones in this sample may be carry-over from other donors' samples.

CDR3: CASSLYGGPNTGELFF. For the CDR3, the DNA is TGTGCCAGCAGTTTATATGGGGGACCGAACACCGGGGAGCTGTTTTTT. The chain couples TRBV27 to TRBJ2-2, with D perhaps being TRBD1 or TRBD2 (5 bases each). V dropped 1 base and J dropped 0 bases, with 9 bases sitting between them. Germline V lookup: CDR1 MNHEY, CDR2 SMNVEV (reference sequence). The CDR3 extends over 16 amino acids.

This clonotype was observed at least ten times. V is TRBV5-6 and J is TRBJ1-5; tentatively, D is TRBD1 (6 bases). CDR3 length: 14 amino acids. Trimming took 1 base from V and 7 from J, leaving 12 bases between them. CDR1 is SGHDT, CDR2 YYEEEE, per germline. The CDR3: CASSLFGGDQPQHF. CDR3 DNA sequence: TGTGCCAGCAGCTTGTTTGGGGGCGACCAGCCCCAGCATTTT.

In its sample, this clonotype ranks as medium-sized. V is TRBV7-9 and J is TRBJ2-3; D tentatively reads TRBD1 or TRBD2 (5 bases each). The V end was cut by 5 bases, the J end by 2 bases, with 17 bases between. The CDR3 has 16 residues. Germline values: CDR1 SEHNR, CDR2 FQNEAQ (reference sequence). CDR3 sequence reads: CASSLGTEPFTDTQYF. The CDR3 DNA is TGTGCCAGCAGCCTCGGGACGGAGCCTTTCACAGATACGCAGTATTTT.

A note on this clonotype: It may be a read error: a sequence one base away is much more abundant. The rearrangement uses TRBV5-1 and TRBJ2-3, with D possibly being TRBD1 (5 bases). CDR3 size: 17 residues. CDR1 is SGHRS, CDR2 YFSETQ, per germline. V was clipped by 3 bases and J by 0 bases, with 17 bases between them. The CDR3 sequence: CASSSNRRQGSTDTQYF. The CDR3 region has the DNA TGCGCCAGCAGCTCCAATCGACGTCAGGGTAGCACAGATACGCAGTATTTT.

This clonotype appeared a few times. The V call is TRBV2, the J call TRBJ2-6; D ambiguous. Germline assignment: CDR1 SNHLY and CDR2 FYNNEI. This CDR3 is built from 16 residues. The V end lost 3 bases, the J end lost 0 bases, and 9 bases lay between the germline ends. Here the CDR3 DNA reads TGTGCCAGCAGTGATTCCCCGAACTCTGGGGCCAACGTCCTGACTTTC. This translates into CASSDSPNSGANVLTF. Combining the CDR3 with reference TRBV2 and TRBJ2-6 gives the whole variable domain EPEVTQTPSHQVTQMGQEVILRCVPISNHLYFYWYRQILGQKVEFLVSFYNNEISEKSEIFDDQFSVERPDGSNFTLKIRSTKLEDSAMYFCASSDSPNSGANVLTFGAGSRLTVL.

This clonotype was seen repeatedly, ten times or more. CDR3 loop: CASSLAPPGATNEKLFF. In DNA, the CDR3 is TGTGCCAGCAGCTTAGCGCCCCCCGGAGCAACTAATGAAAAACTGTTTTTT. The rearrangement links TRBV7-2 to TRBJ1-4; D call uncertain. The CDR3 contains 17 residues. Per germline, CDR1 SGHTA and CDR2 FQGNSA. The V and J ends lost 0 bases and 0 bases respectively, with 11 bases between them.

The chain has TRBV5-8 and TRBJ1-3; D may be TRBD1 (5 bases). The CDR3 runs to 15 residues. Looked up from germline, CDR1 is SGHTS and CDR2 is YDEGEE. Trimming stripped 0 bases from V and 2 bases from J, with 9 bases between. CDR3 sequence (DNA): TGTGCCAGCAGCTTGGCGGCAGGGACTGGAAACACCATATATTTT. Translating gives CASSLAAGTGNTIYF.

This clonotype has a count of ten or more. The gene calls are TRBV7-9 and TRBJ1-1; TRBD1 agrees at 9 bases. The J segment lost 7 bases and the V segment lost 3 bases, leaving 9 bases of the junction unmatched. This CDR3 has 15 amino acids. Germline V gene sequence: CDR1 SEHNR, CDR2 FQNEAQ (reference sequence). CDR3 sequence reads: CASSFVTGQGNEAFF. CDR3 coding DNA: TGTGCCAGCAGCTTCGTTACCGGACAGGGGAATGAAGCTTTCTTT.

Note on this clonotype: A read error may account for a junction end that differs from germline. The chain employs TRBV3-1 and TRBJ2-4, with D possibly being TRBD2 (5 bases). Germline V CDR1 and CDR2: LGHDT, YNNKEL (reference sequence). The CDR3 has 13 amino acids. Here the CDR3 DNA reads TGCGCCAGCAGCCAGCGAGGGTCGGACATTCAGTACTTC. Its protein is CASSQRGSDIQYF.

This clonotype has ten or more counts. V is TRBV12-5 and J is TRBJ2-1; 13 bases align to TRBD2. The CDR3 extends over 17 amino acids. Germline V gene sequence: CDR1 LGHNT, CDR2 FRNRAP. With V trimmed by 4 bases and J by 4 bases, 7 bases remained unmatched. Written as DNA, the CDR3 is TGTGCTAGTGGTTCGGCAACTAGCGGGGGGGTTTACAATGAGCAGTTCTTC. Amino acid sequence: CASGSATSGGVYNEQFF.